Below, 13 T cell receptor beta chains from the same sample are listed, as sequenced in a study of blood T cell repertoires in COVID-19. Profiled with immunoSEQ multiplex PCR; TCRdb holds only in-frame clones, not every one. Among more than 95,000 clones listed, 90% were seen once. Sample: peripheral blood. The receptor source for this set is a human donor with active COVID-19. The donor label of this sample is uncertain.

V is TRBV7-2 and J is TRBJ2-6; 8 bases line up with TRBD1. V shed 2 bases and J 0 bases; nucleotides not matched to a gene: 9. This CDR3 is 19 amino acids long. Germline V gene lookup returns CDR1 SGHTA and CDR2 FQGNSA. The CDR3 reads CASSLPWTGMLSGANVLTF. The DNA of the CDR3 is TGTGCCAGCAGCTTACCCTGGACAGGGATGCTCTCTGGGGCCAACGTCCTGACTTTC.

The gene calls are TRBV2 and TRBJ2-6; D possibly corresponds to TRBD2 (6 bases). Trimming stripped 3 bases from V and 4 bases from J, with 10 bases between. Per the germline V gene, CDR1 is SNHLY and CDR2 is FYNNEI. This CDR3 has 15 residues. The CDR3 region has the DNA TGTGCCAGCAGTGACTTAGGGAGGGGGGCCAACGTCCTGACTTTC. Translation gives CASSDLGRGANVLTF.

This rearrangement joins TRBV3-1 (or the pseudogene TRBV3-2) to TRBJ2-1, with TRBD2 matching over 13 bases. Losses at the gene ends were 6 bases for V and 12 bases for J; bases not matched to a gene: 11. The CDR3 has 15 amino acids. The germline CDR1 and CDR2 sequences are LGHDT and YNNKEL (reference sequence). The DNA of the CDR3 is TGTGCCAGCAGTCGTGCGGGACTAGCGGGGCCGGGGCAGTTCTTC. The encoded protein is CASSRAGLAGPGQFF.

This rearrangement joins TRBV7-2 to TRBJ1-3; possibly TRBD1 for D (5 bases). Looked up from germline, CDR1 is SGHTA and CDR2 is FQGNSA. The CDR3 length is 14 residues. V was pared by 4 bases and J by 2 bases, with 9 bases between. CDR3 amino acids: CASSWGGTGNTIYF. CDR3 DNA: TGTGCCAGCAGCTGGGGGGGAACTGGAAACACCATATATTTT.

V usage is TRBV6-6 and J usage is TRBJ1-6; D perhaps matches TRBD1 (6 bases). Germline CDR1 reads MNHNY; CDR2 reads SVGAGI (reference sequence). The CDR3 runs 16 residues. V lost 10 bases and J 0 bases, leaving 16 bases between the germline ends. The chain's CDR3 is CATTNTGSSYNSPLHF. The CDR3 DNA follows: TGTGCCACCACTAATACAGGGAGCTCCTATAATTCACCCCTCCACTTT.

This sequence joins TRBV10-1 and TRBJ2-2, with 10 bases lining up with TRBD1. Germline assignment: CDR1 WNHNN and CDR2 SYGVQD (reference sequence). The CDR3 is 13 amino acids. V shed 9 bases and J 3 bases; nucleotides not matched to a gene: 1. CDR3 nucleotide sequence: TGCGCCAGAGACAGGGGGCACACCGGGGAGCTGTTTTTT. Its protein product is CARDRGHTGELFF.

This chain uses TRBV2 with TRBJ2-1; 12 bases fit TRBD2. Germline V CDR1 and CDR2: SNHLY, FYNNEI. CDR3 size: 15 residues. V dropped 5 bases and J dropped 2; count of bases not matched to a gene: 1. CDR3 residues: CASSRLAGAYNEQFF. The CDR3 nucleotides read TGTGCCAGCAGTAGACTAGCGGGGGCCTACAATGAGCAGTTCTTC.

The CDR3 DNA follows: TGTGCCAGCAGCTTCCGAAGGAGTGACTACGAGCAGTACTTC. Residues: CASSFRRSDYEQYF. The chain carries TRBV5-6 and TRBJ2-7; D remains unclear. The germline CDR1 and CDR2 sequences are SGHDT and YYEEEE. V was trimmed by 2 bases and J by 3 bases, leaving 12 bases between them. This CDR3 spans 14 amino acids.

This clone was counted a few times. This chain uses TRBV3-1 (or the pseudogene TRBV3-2) with TRBJ2-2, with 7 bases fitting TRBD1. CDR3 length: 12 amino acids. Germline loops: CDR1 LGHDT, CDR2 YNNKEL (reference sequence). V lost 1 base, J lost 15 bases, and 5 bases stayed unmatched. CDR3 bases: TGTGCCAGCAGCCAAGTACAGGGGACGGTGTTTTTT. Protein product: CASSQVQGTVFF.

This clone occurred once. The J gene is TRBJ1-3, the V gene TRBV11-3; 9 bases agree with TRBD1. The V gene's germline CDR1 is SGHNT and CDR2 YENEEA. The CDR3 runs 14 residues. Unmatched junction bases numbered 8, after V lost 6 bases and J lost 8 bases. CDR3: CASSLQGAGDTIYF. CDR3 nucleotides: TGTGCCAGCAGTCTACAGGGGGCCGGGGACACCATATATTTT. Looking up the rest from reference TRBV11-3 and TRBJ1-3 gives the full variable domain: EAGVVQSPRYKIIEKKQPVAFWCNPISGHNTLYWYLQNLGQGPELLIRYENEEAVDDSQLPKDRFSAERLKGVDSTLKIQPAELGDSAVYLCASSLQGAGDTIYFGEGSWLTVV.

V gene TRBV7-3 combines with J gene TRBJ2-5; no firm D call. V lost 5 bases and J 5 bases, leaving 12 bases between the germline ends. Per germline, CDR1 SGHTA and CDR2 FQGTGA. There are 13 residues in the CDR3. The CDR3, as DNA: TGTGCCAGCAGCCGAGGTGCCGGGGAGACCCAGTACTTC. Residues: CASSRGAGETQYF. The variable domain in full, completed from reference TRBV7-3 and TRBJ2-5, reads GAGVSQTPSNKVTEKGKYVELRCDPISGHTALYWYRQSLGQGPEFLIYFQGTGAADDSGLPNDRFFAVRPEGSVSTLKIQRTERGDSAVYLCASSRGAGETQYFGPGTRLLVL.

This chain links TRBV5-4 with TRBJ2-7, with D possibly matching TRBD2 (6 bases). Trimming shortened V by 6 bases and J by 2 bases, and 12 bases separated the two germline ends. The length of the CDR3 is 13 residues. Germline lookup yields CDR1 SGHNT and CDR2 YYREEE (reference sequence). The CDR3 spells CASKLGGAYEQYF. CDR3 nucleotides: TGTGCCAGCAAGCTCGGAGGGGCCTACGAGCAGTACTTC.

The rearrangement links TRBV18 to TRBJ1-5; D gene unclear. CDR3 length: 17 amino acids. The V end was cut by 3 bases, the J end by 2 bases, with 17 bases between. Germline V gene sequence: CDR1 KGHSH, CDR2 LQKENI. CDR3 coding DNA: TGTGCCAGCTCACCTATTTCCTGGGAGGCGGGCAATCAGCCCCAGCATTTT. Translating it yields CASSPISWEAGNQPQHF.